This TCR beta chain was identified during a study of cytomegalovirus exposure and HLA in healthy donors. General study results and limits: Analysis was carried out at a later point, and it linked a missense DCLRE1C variant to TCR beta V- and J-gene trimming. Most subjects' HLA-A and HLA-B alleles were reportedly predicted from TCR beta sequences. TCR sequences were mostly rare, though some public TCRs occurred in many donors.

Worth noting for this clone: Antigen: not known.

PCR amplification relied on 60 Vbeta primers (plus 13 Jbeta primers). Profiling relied on immunoSEQ multiplex PCR, and the TCRdb table lists in-frame clones only, not all of them. The data show some 120,000 clones, 70% to 85% seen once. Trimming left V 1 base short and J 5 bases short, with 9 bases between. Germline CDR1 is SGHRS and CDR2 is YFSETQ. This CDR3 is 13 amino acids long. Sequencing was performed on PBMCs. The rearrangement joins TRBV5-1 to TRBJ2-5; D call uncertain. This TCR was sampled from a woman in her late teens or twenties in good health and CMV-seropositive. CDR3 in amino acids: CASSLHLDETQYF. CDR3 bases: TGCGCCAGCAGCTTGCACCTAGATGAGACCCAGTACTTC.